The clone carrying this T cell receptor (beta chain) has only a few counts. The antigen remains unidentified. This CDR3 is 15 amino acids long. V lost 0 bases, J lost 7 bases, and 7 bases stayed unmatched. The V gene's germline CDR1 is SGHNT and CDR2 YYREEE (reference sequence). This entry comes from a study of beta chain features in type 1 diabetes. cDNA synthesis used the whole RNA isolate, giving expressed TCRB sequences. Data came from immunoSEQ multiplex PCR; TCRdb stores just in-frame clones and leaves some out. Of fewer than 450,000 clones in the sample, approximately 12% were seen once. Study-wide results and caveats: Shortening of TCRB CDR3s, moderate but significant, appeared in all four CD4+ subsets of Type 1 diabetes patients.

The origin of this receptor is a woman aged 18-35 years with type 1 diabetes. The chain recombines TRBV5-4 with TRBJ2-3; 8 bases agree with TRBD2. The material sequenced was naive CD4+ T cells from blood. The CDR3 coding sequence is TGTGCCAGCAGCTTGGACGTGACTAGCGAGAATACGCAGTATTTT. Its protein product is CASSLDVTSENTQYF.